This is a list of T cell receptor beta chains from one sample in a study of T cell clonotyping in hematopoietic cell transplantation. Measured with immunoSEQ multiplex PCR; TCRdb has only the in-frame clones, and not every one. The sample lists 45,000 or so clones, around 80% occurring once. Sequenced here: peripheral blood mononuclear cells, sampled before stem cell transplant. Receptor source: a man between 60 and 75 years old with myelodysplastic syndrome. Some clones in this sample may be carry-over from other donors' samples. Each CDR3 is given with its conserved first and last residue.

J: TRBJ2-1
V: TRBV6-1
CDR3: CASSENRDNEQFF

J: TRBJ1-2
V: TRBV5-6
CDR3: CASRPSAGGANLYGYTF

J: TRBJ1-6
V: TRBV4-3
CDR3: CASSQDREGRSPLHF

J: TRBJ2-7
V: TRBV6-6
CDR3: CASGQGSSYEQYF

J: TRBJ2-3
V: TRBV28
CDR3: CASSLLRGSSTDTQYF

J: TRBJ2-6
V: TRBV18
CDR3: CASSPYMGQGTASGANVLTF

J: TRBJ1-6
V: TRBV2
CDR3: CASRRGQNSPLHF

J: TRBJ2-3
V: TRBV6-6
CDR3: CASSYGQGKDTQYF

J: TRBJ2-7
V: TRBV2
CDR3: CASSESLEQYF

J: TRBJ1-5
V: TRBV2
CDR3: CASRETGGAGQPQHF

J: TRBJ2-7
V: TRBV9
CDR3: CASSVGPGSYEQYF

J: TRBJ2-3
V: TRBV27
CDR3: CASSFRGTGLVRTDTQYF

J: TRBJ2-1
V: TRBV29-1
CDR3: CSVDGGTSGVISEQFF

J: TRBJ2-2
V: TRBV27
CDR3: CASSPRTLNTGELFF

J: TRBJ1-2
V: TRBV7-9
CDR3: CASTPQGLGRYTF

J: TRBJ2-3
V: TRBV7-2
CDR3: CASSPARISGGPDTQYF

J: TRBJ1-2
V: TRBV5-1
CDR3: CASSPASGQASGANYGYTF

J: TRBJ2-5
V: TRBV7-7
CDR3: CASSSGQRETQYF

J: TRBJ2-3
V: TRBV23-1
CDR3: CASSQCRGGTDTQYF

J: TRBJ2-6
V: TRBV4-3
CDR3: CASRGNGANVLTF

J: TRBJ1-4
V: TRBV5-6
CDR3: CASSPGTGYEKLFF

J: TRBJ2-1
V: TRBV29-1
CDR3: CSVALGGNEQFF

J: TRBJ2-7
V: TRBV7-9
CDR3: CASSSTGEQYF

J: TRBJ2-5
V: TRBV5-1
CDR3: CASSLSNQETQYF

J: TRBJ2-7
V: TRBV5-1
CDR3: CASSLEPGQGARLEYEQYF

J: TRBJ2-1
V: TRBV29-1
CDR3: CSSSAISGTGVNEQFF

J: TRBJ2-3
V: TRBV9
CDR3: CASSATTLTSDTQYF

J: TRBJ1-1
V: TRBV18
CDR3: CASSPEESLNTEAFF

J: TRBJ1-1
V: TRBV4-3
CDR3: CASSQGATADTEAFF

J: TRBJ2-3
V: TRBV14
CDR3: CASSQDFAWTNTQYF

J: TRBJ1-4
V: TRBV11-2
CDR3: CASSLILHEKLFF

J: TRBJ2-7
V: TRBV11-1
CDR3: CASSQGISYEQYF